Included here is one TCR beta chain sequence, with context. The primer mix had 60 Vbeta and 13 Jbeta primers. Data came from immunoSEQ multiplex PCR; TCRdb stores just in-frame clones and leaves some out. The sample table includes tens of thousands of clones. This entry is derived from a study of cytomegalovirus exposure and HLA in healthy donors. The CDR3 spans 12 residues. Looked up from germline, CDR1 is GTSNPN and CDR2 is SVGIG (reference sequence). With 5 bases clipped from V and 9 bases from J, the junction kept 9 bases outside the gene matches. The sequencing sample was made of PBMCs. The receptor's source is a man aged 25-45 years in good health and CMV-seropositive. This chain uses TRBV30 with TRBJ1-1, with 7 bases lining up with TRBD1. The CDR3 sequence: CAWFSGGLKAFF. CDR3 coding DNA: TGTGCCTGGTTCTCAGGGGGGCTGAAAGCTTTCTTT.